These 23 T cell receptor beta chains were all obtained from the same sample, sequenced in a study of T cell responses to AZD1222 COVID-19 vaccine. The data were produced by immunoSEQ multiplex PCR, yet TCRdb's version contains in-frame clones alone and is incomplete. The data show over 120,000 clones, with roughly 94% seen just once and under 2% held by the top ten. Sequencing used peripheral blood, obtained on day 0 of AZD1222 vaccination. These receptors were obtained from an adult in good health.

The V call is TRBV19, the J call TRBJ1-4; the D is unclear. Germline V lookup: CDR1 LNHDA, CDR2 SQIVND (reference sequence). CDR3 length equals 13 residues. Deletions cut 2 bases from V and 5 bases from J, with 6 bases between. The CDR3 region has the DNA TGTGCCAGTAGTATAATAGAGAATGAAAAACTGTTTTTT. Translation gives CASSIIENEKLFF.

The chain joins TRBV2 to TRBJ1-4; D uncertain. This CDR3 comprises 13 residues. The germline V gene encodes CDR1 SNHLY and CDR2 FYNNEI. Trimming removed 8 bases at V and 0 bases at J, with 7 bases between. CDR3 DNA: TGTGCCAGCGAAGGGCCAACTAATGAAAAACTGTTTTTT. This codes for CASEGPTNEKLFF.

The count of this clone is one. This CDR3 is CASLGQGREKLFF. CDR3 bases: TGCGCCAGCCTTGGACAGGGGAGAGAAAAACTGTTTTTT. The chain is built from TRBV10-2 and TRBJ1-4, with TRBD1 matching 9 bases. The V gene's germline CDR1 is WSHSY and CDR2 SAAADI. V gave up 8 bases and J gave up 8 bases; unmatched junction bases: 6. The CDR3 totals 13 residues.

The chain links TRBV5-6 to TRBJ2-7; D is possibly TRBD1 (5 bases). V lost 4 bases and J lost 2, with 19 bases in between. Germline V gives CDR1 SGHDT, CDR2 YYEEEE. The CDR3 has 16 amino acids. The CDR3 region is CASSPPGWGLPYEQYF. The CDR3 DNA sequence: TGTGCCAGCAGCCCCCCCGGCTGGGGCCTACCCTACGAGCAGTACTTC.

V usage is TRBV18 and J usage is TRBJ1-2, with D tentatively TRBD1 (6 bases). CDR1 and CDR2 from the germline V gene are KGHSH and LQKENI. The length of the CDR3 is 13 residues. V was cut by 4 bases and J by 1 base, with 7 bases left in between. The CDR3 region is CASSLDSNYGYTF. The CDR3 nucleotides read TGTGCCAGCTCACTGGACAGTAACTATGGCTACACCTTC.

V gene TRBV20-1 combines with J gene TRBJ2-5; a possible D gene is TRBD1 (6 bases). Trimming cost V 7 bases and J 5 bases, with 11 bases left between them. The CDR3 is 11 residues long. CDR1 and CDR2 from the germline V gene are DFQATT and SNEGSKA (reference sequence). CDR3 loop: CSGRGPETQYF. As DNA, the CDR3 is TGCAGTGGCAGGGGACCCGAGACCCAGTACTTC.

The rearrangement links TRBV3-1 (or the pseudogene TRBV3-2) to TRBJ2-3; 11 bases match TRBD2. Germline values: CDR1 LGHDT, CDR2 YNNKEL (reference sequence). Germline trimming cut 3 bases from V and 0 bases from J; bases unmatched to any gene: 8. This CDR3 is built from 18 residues. In DNA, the CDR3 is TGTGCCAGCAGCCAGTTAGCGGGGGGGAACCTTAGCACAGATACGCAGTATTTT. It translates to CASSQLAGGNLSTDTQYF.

This clone was observed a handful of times. The V and J genes are TRBV19 and TRBJ2-7; TRBD1 agrees at 8 bases. Germline lookup yields CDR1 LNHDA and CDR2 SQIVND (reference sequence). The junction had 13 bases not matched to a gene; V was cut back by 5 bases and J by 4 bases. CDR3 length: 16 amino acids. CDR3 DNA sequence: TGTGCCAGTAGTTCCCGCGCGGGACAGGCATTTTACGAGCAGTACTTC. This sequence encodes CASSSRAGQAFYEQYF. Full variable domain (rest looked up from reference TRBV19 and TRBJ2-7): DGGITQSPKYLFRKEGQNVTLSCEQNLNHDAMYWYRQDPGQGLRLIYYSQIVNDFQKGDIAEGYSVSREKKESFPLTVTSAQKNPTAFYLCASSSRAGQAFYEQYFGPGTRLTVT.

The V call is TRBV7-6, the J call TRBJ1-1, with D perhaps TRBD1 (6 bases). V lost 0 bases and J 1 base, leaving 12 bases between the germline ends. CDR1 and CDR2 from the germline V gene are SGHVS and FNYEAQ. This CDR3 has 16 residues. The CDR3 DNA is TGTGCCAGCAGCTTAGCGGGGCCGGACAGGAACACTGAAGCTTTCTTT. It encodes CASSLAGPDRNTEAFF.

The chain combines TRBV6-5 with TRBJ1-6; TRBD1 matches 7 bases. V dropped 6 bases and J dropped 5; count of bases not matched to a gene: 4. Germline lookup yields CDR1 MNHEY and CDR2 SVGAGI. The CDR3 extends over 14 amino acids. The DNA for the CDR3 is TGTGCCAGCAGACGAGGGACAGATAATTCACCCCTCCACTTT. Its translation: CASRRGTDNSPLHF.

The chain is built from TRBV5-6 and TRBJ1-2; TRBD1 is a possible D gene (6 bases). Trimming pared 1 base from V and 4 bases from J, leaving 17 bases between. This CDR3 has 16 amino acids. Germline V gene lookup returns CDR1 SGHDT and CDR2 YYEEEE. The CDR3 is CASSLTGQGSGYGYTF. CDR3 DNA: TGTGCCAGCAGCTTGACGGGGCAGGGGAGCGGCTATGGCTACACCTTC.

This chain links TRBV5-4 with TRBJ1-5; tentatively, D is TRBD1 (6 bases). The CDR3 consists of 15 residues. Between the trimmed V and J ends, which lost 2 bases and 5 bases, there was a span of 14 bases. The germline gives CDR1 SGHNT, CDR2 YYREEE (reference sequence). The CDR3 bases are TGTGCCAGCAGCTTAGGGGGACTCCCCGATCAGCCCCAGCATTTT. Its protein is CASSLGGLPDQPQHF.

The gene calls are TRBV5-6 and TRBJ2-4; D might be TRBD1 (5 bases). The V and J ends lost 5 bases and 0 bases respectively, with 12 bases between them. The CDR3 is made up of 15 amino acids. Germline V lookup: CDR1 SGHDT, CDR2 YYEEEE. The CDR3 DNA follows: TGTGCCAGCAGGCCTGGACACGTAGCCAAAAACATTCAGTACTTC. This gives the protein CASRPGHVAKNIQYF.

The sample holds a few counts of this clone. This chain links TRBV4-1 with TRBJ2-7; 8 bases are a match to TRBD2. CDR3 length equals 15 residues. V was pared by 1 base and J by 2 bases, with 4 bases of the junction left unmatched. Germline V gene lookup returns CDR1 MGHRA and CDR2 YSYEKL. The CDR3 sequence: CASSQGAGVAYEQYF. The CDR3 DNA reads TGCGCCAGCAGCCAAGGAGCGGGGGTGGCCTACGAGCAGTACTTC.

The chain carries TRBV28 and TRBJ2-7, with 11 bases matching TRBD2. The CDR3 is 14 residues long. Germline loops: CDR1 MDHEN, CDR2 SYDVKM. V lost 1 base and J lost 4; bases outside the gene matches: 0. CDR3 loop: CASSLSSGGYEQYF. The CDR3 nucleotides read TGTGCCAGCAGTTTATCTAGCGGGGGGTACGAGCAGTACTTC.

The chain is built from TRBV5-4 and TRBJ1-2; a possible D gene is TRBD1 (5 bases). The CDR3 has 14 residues. CDR1 is SGHNT, CDR2 YYREEE, per germline (reference sequence). V was shortened by 0 bases and J by 3 bases, with 9 bases between the two germline ends. The CDR3 nucleotides read TGTGCCAGCAGCTTGGATGGGGGGTACTATGGCTACACCTTC. Its protein product is CASSLDGGYYGYTF.

About this clone: A read error may account for a junction end that differs from germline. This chain connects TRBV3-1 (or the pseudogene TRBV3-2) to TRBJ2-1; D may match TRBD1 or TRBD2 (5 bases each). The CDR3 extends over 17 amino acids. Germline V gene data show CDR1 as LGHDT and CDR2 as YNNKEL (reference sequence). The DNA for the CDR3 is TGTGCCAGCAGCCAACGCAGGGCGGGTAGGAGAACCAATCAGCAGTTCTTC. It specifies CASSQRRAGRRTNQQFF.

This chain links TRBV6-4 with TRBJ1-2; maybe TRBD1 (5 bases). Looked up from germline, CDR1 is MRHNA and CDR2 is SNTAGT. V lost 8 bases and J 8 bases, leaving 18 bases between the germline ends. The CDR3 has 13 residues. In nucleotides, the CDR3 is TGTGCCAGCTCCCCGACGGGGCCCTTAGGCTACACCTTC. Translated: CASSPTGPLGYTF.

This chain links TRBV20-1 with TRBJ1-6; unclear D gene. V shed 3 bases and J shed 6 bases, with 6 bases lying between them. Germline loops: CDR1 DFQATT, CDR2 SNEGSKA (reference sequence). This CDR3 region has 12 residues. The CDR3 region has the DNA TGCAGTGCTAGTATCGGTAATTCACCCCTCCACTTT. Translation gives CSASIGNSPLHF.

This clone was seen only once. V and J are TRBV12-3 or TRBV12-4 and TRBJ1-2; D remains ambiguous. V lost 5 bases and J 4 bases, leaving 5 bases between the germline ends. The CDR3 spans 11 residues. This CDR3 is CASSIGYGYTF. CDR3 in DNA: TGTGCCAGCAGTATAGGCTATGGCTACACCTTC.

The chain carries TRBV5-4 and TRBJ2-7; D possibly corresponds to TRBD2 (6 bases). V dropped 2 bases and J dropped 4 bases, with 13 bases sitting between them. There are 14 residues in the CDR3. CDR1 is SGHNT, CDR2 YYREEE, per germline (reference sequence). CDR3 nucleotide sequence: TGTGCCAGCAGCTTATCCGCGGGGATGTACGAGCAGTACTTC. Its translation is CASSLSAGMYEQYF.

The CDR3 spells CASRRNRPNEKLFF. In DNA form, the CDR3 reads TGTGCCAGCCGGAGGAACCGTCCTAATGAAAAACTGTTTTTT. The rearrangement links TRBV6-6 to TRBJ1-4; D is ambiguous. Trimming left V 8 bases short and J 3 bases short, with 13 bases between. The germline V gene has CDR1 MNHNY and CDR2 SVGAGI (reference sequence). The CDR3 loop spans 14 amino acids.

This clone was observed a single time. The rearrangement links TRBV29-1 to TRBJ2-7; TRBD1 is a possible D gene (6 bases). Trimming shortened V by 4 bases and J by 4 bases, and 17 bases separated the two germline ends. Germline V gene sequence: CDR1 SQVTM, CDR2 ANQGSEA. This CDR3 has 14 residues. This chain's CDR3 is CSVGWQGLKYEQYF. Here the CDR3 DNA reads TGCAGCGTTGGTTGGCAGGGGTTAAAATACGAGCAGTACTTC.